These 13 T cell receptor beta chains were sequenced from one sample in a study of shared clonotypes between healthy human individuals. Using immunoSEQ multiplex PCR, the repertoire was profiled, and TCRdb retains in-frame clones only, with some absent. The sample shows about 1.5 million clones, around 97% of them seen only once. The sample consisted of naive CD4+ T cells sorted from blood. This sample's subset: CD45RA+ positively selected. The source of these receptors is a man between 25 and 39 years old in good health.

The gene calls are TRBV2 and TRBJ1-4; D is unresolved. The germline gives CDR1 SNHLY, CDR2 FYNNEI. V was shortened by 3 bases and J by 6 bases, with 11 bases between the two germline ends. The CDR3 consists of 14 residues. The CDR3 coding sequence is TGTGCCAGCAGTGACAGGCCCCAGGATGAAAAACTGTTTTTT. Amino acid sequence: CASSDRPQDEKLFF.

V is TRBV7-2 and J is TRBJ2-3, with D perhaps TRBD2 (6 bases). The germline CDR1 and CDR2 sequences are SGHTA and FQGNSA. V was shortened by 4 bases and J by 0 bases, with 14 bases between the two germline ends. This CDR3 is built from 16 residues. CDR3 nucleotide sequence: TGTGCCAGCAGCTCCCCGCCAGGGACTAGCACAGATACGCAGTATTTT. Translating it yields CASSSPPGTSTDTQYF.

The V and J genes are TRBV6-5 and TRBJ1-5; D is perhaps TRBD1 (6 bases). The length of the CDR3 is 13 residues. Trimming stripped 6 bases from V and 7 bases from J, with 13 bases between. Looked up from germline, CDR1 is MNHEY and CDR2 is SVGAGI. This CDR3 is CASSQGQWQPQHF. CDR3 DNA: TGTGCCAGCAGCCAGGGACAATGGCAGCCCCAGCATTTT.

This clone was seen just once. This chain uses TRBV7-8 with TRBJ2-7; a weak D match, TRBD2 (6 bases). Trimming shortened V by 5 bases and J by 1 base, and 18 bases separated the two germline ends. Germline V CDR1 and CDR2: SGHVS, FQNEAQ. The CDR3 consists of 16 residues. The CDR3: CASSATPGLGSYEQYF. CDR3 DNA sequence: TGTGCCAGCAGCGCAACTCCGGGACTGGGATCCTACGAGCAGTACTTC.

The chain is built from TRBV5-5 and TRBJ2-1; D possibly uses TRBD1 or TRBD2 (5 bases each). This CDR3 spans 18 amino acids. The germline V gene has CDR1 SGHKS and CDR2 YYEKEE (reference sequence). Trimming took 0 bases from V and 0 from J, leaving 16 bases between them. CDR3 residues: CASSLGIHGTSSYNEQFF. The CDR3 DNA reads as TGTGCCAGCAGCTTGGGGATCCACGGGACCAGCTCCTACAATGAGCAGTTCTTC.

The J gene is TRBJ2-1, the V gene TRBV19, with 10 bases matching TRBD2. The length of the CDR3 is 19 residues. Trimming took 5 bases from V and 5 from J; bases not matched to a gene: 18. The germline V gene has CDR1 LNHDA and CDR2 SQIVND (reference sequence). The CDR3 protein is CASSQNRGMGLALDNEQFF. In DNA form, the CDR3 reads TGTGCCAGTAGTCAAAACCGGGGAATGGGACTAGCGTTGGACAATGAGCAGTTCTTC.

CDR3 sequence: CASMGIGETQYF. CDR3 sequence (DNA): TGTGCCAGCATGGGGATCGGAGAGACCCAGTACTTC. This chain connects TRBV2 to TRBJ2-5, with unresolved D. CDR1 is SNHLY and CDR2 is FYNNEI in the germline V gene. Trimming took off 7 bases at V and 4 bases at J, with 10 bases between the two ends. This CDR3 has 12 amino acids. The variable domain in full, completed from reference TRBV2 and TRBJ2-5, reads EPEVTQTPSHQVTQMGQEVILRCVPISNHLYFYWYRQILGQKVEFLVSFYNNEISEKSEIFDDQFSVERPDGSNFTLKIRSTKLEDSAMYFCASMGIGETQYFGPGTRLLVL.

The CDR3 spells CASSGFGTVTYNEQFF. DNA for the CDR3: TGTGCCAGCAGTGGGTTCGGGACAGTTACTTACAATGAGCAGTTCTTC. The chain recombines TRBV25-1 with TRBJ2-1, with TRBD1 identical over 7 bases. This CDR3 comprises 16 residues. The J segment lost 4 bases and the V segment lost 4 bases, leaving 10 bases of the junction unmatched. Germline V CDR1 and CDR2: MGHDK, SYGVNS.

The chain recombines TRBV11-2 with TRBJ2-3, with unresolved D. Germline V gene lookup returns CDR1 SGHAT and CDR2 FQNNGV. The CDR3 totals 13 residues. Trimming cost V 5 bases and J 6 bases, with 12 bases left between them. In DNA form, the CDR3 reads TGTGCCAGCAGCAGGAATGTGGGGGATACGCAGTATTTT. Protein: CASSRNVGDTQYF.

V gene TRBV29-1 combines with J gene TRBJ1-1; the D is unclear. Germline CDR1 reads SQVTM; CDR2 reads ANQGSEA. Trimming stripped 5 bases from V and 7 bases from J, with 11 bases between. This CDR3 has 11 amino acids. CDR3 coding DNA: TGCAGCGTTCGGATAACGGGTGAAGCTTTCTTT. The encoded protein is CSVRITGEAFF.

About this clone: Other DNA sequences in this specimen translate into the identical CDR3. The chain employs TRBV5-1 and TRBJ2-3, with 7 bases identical to TRBD1. The germline CDR1 and CDR2 sequences are SGHRS and YFSETQ. The CDR3 runs 14 residues. J lost 1 base, V lost 4 bases, and 3 bases had no gene match. CDR3 protein: CASSPGTGTDTQYF. CDR3 nucleotide sequence: TGCGCCAGCAGCCCCGGGACAGGCACAGATACGCAGTATTTT.

This chain links TRBV7-9 with TRBJ2-5; 11 bases line up with TRBD2. This CDR3 has 16 residues. V was pared by 5 bases and J by 4 bases, with 9 bases of the junction left unmatched. The germline CDR1 and CDR2 sequences are SEHNR and FQNEAQ (reference sequence). The CDR3 loop reads CASSHRGLAGRETQYF. The CDR3, as DNA: TGTGCCAGCAGCCACCGCGGACTAGCGGGCCGAGAGACCCAGTACTTC.

Notes on this clone: Other DNA sequences within the sample encode an identical CDR3. The J gene is TRBJ2-2, the V gene TRBV13; perhaps TRBD2 as D (6 bases). This CDR3 region has 12 residues. CDR1 PRHDT and CDR2 FYEKMQ come from the germline V gene (reference sequence). V shed 3 bases and J shed 9 bases, with 8 bases lying between them. CDR3 region: CASSLRGRELFF. The CDR3 coding sequence is TGTGCCAGCAGCTTGCGGGGCCGGGAGCTGTTTTTT.